This T cell receptor beta chain stems from a study of cytomegalovirus exposure and HLA in healthy donors. Whole-study findings and limits: Later on, analysis showed that most CMV-associated TCR beta chains appeared to be HLA-restricted. HLA allele associations emerged for about 16,000 TCR beta sequences in a later analysis, at 0.05 false discovery rate. Available immune exposure information was restricted to CMV serostatus only.

The CDR3 contains 17 residues. Germline-derived CDR1 and CDR2 are SGHVS and FQNEAQ. Trimming shortened V by 5 bases and J by 2 bases, and 19 bases separated the two germline ends. The PCR employed 60 Vbeta primers together with 13 Jbeta primers. Using immunoSEQ multiplex PCR, the repertoire was profiled, and TCRdb retains in-frame clones only, with some absent. The table has about 160,000 clones, roughly 80% seen once. Regarding this clone: Its antigen is unknown.

The specimen sequenced was PBMCs. This clonotype originated in a woman aged 45-65 years in good health and CMV-seronegative. The chain uses TRBV7-8 and TRBJ1-5; D call uncertain. The DNA for the CDR3 is TGTGCCAGCAGCCGAGAAGGTCCCGGGGTTGGCAATCAGCCCCAGCATTTT. Residues: CASSREGPGVGNQPQHF.